This TCR beta chain was documented in a study of shared clonotypes between healthy human individuals (dated by TCRdb to the early 2020s). Context from the whole study: A few men and two women, aged 18 to 49 years, made up the cohort. To increase sequencing depth and limit assay-specific biases, different laboratories used diverse techniques to prepare libraries and sequence TCR repertoires. Between about 0.9 and 8.9 billion PBMCs per donor were obtained by leukapheresis. For each donor, CD4 naive and CD4 memory were each run on three plates, CD8 naive on two plates, and CD8 memory on one plate. The study deeply sequenced blood TCR repertoires of about five healthy adults to estimate repertoire size and the extent of clonotype sharing between individuals. Overall results and qualifications from the work: Incomplete sequencing was indicated by rarefaction of sorted-subset datasets, despite the large sequencing depth. Sampling was restricted to blood, and TCR repertoires in tissue are likely to differ from TCR repertoires in blood. Sharing across several donors was observed for 5% to 6.5% of naive CD4, 3.5% of naive CD8, over 2% of memory CD4, and 0.4% of memory CD8 clonotypes. Estimated clonotype richness was generally larger for naive than for memory subsets. Clonotypes shared by all four sorted-subset donors showed higher generation probabilities than non-shared clonotypes. Pairwise subsampling led to the expectation that sequencing depth would affect the degree of clonotype sharing among donors. The small number of donors limited the genetic and exposure-history diversity represented.

Sequences ENHRY (CDR1) and SYGVKD (CDR2) are obtained from the germline V gene. The CDR3 starts with the cysteine, ends with the phenylalanine, and has 13 residues. Left in the record is the CDR3 DNA by itself, 39 bases read in frame from the first base. Deletion took 3 bases off V and 0 bases off J, with a span of 2 bases between the germline ends. TCR CDR3 regions were amplified from genomic DNA by multiplex PCR using the deep immunoSEQ assay. For each cell subset, the extracted genomic DNA was distributed evenly across all wells of several immunoSEQ 96-well plates, and each plate served as one replicate. For sorted subsets, each replicate PCR was loaded with about 0.2 ug genomic DNA, equivalent to approximately 27,000 T cell genomes. Purified libraries were measured with a Qubit 3.0 fluorometer, size-checked on a Bioanalyzer 2100, and measured again with the KAPA Library Quantification kit. Every immunoSEQ 96-well plate was sequenced on a dedicated single-read 150-cycle Illumina NextSeq 550 flow cell. The published analysis was carried out like this. Because the immunoSEQ output held only junctional sequences and lacked quality scores, the filtering could not match the filtering applied to full-length reads. To assign V/J genes and CDR3, sequences were annotated against IMGT germline references using PyIR, a Python wrapper for IgBLAST v1.9. Reads were filtered out if the reads had weak V/J assignments (E-value above 1e-6), no CDR3, stop codons, out-of-frame junctions, or ambiguous translated residues. A V3J clonotype was defined by an identical inferred V gene, J gene, and CDR3 amino acid sequence. Percentage overlap between repertoires was computed as shared unique clonotypes divided by the size of the smaller repertoire. RTK rarefaction, the Chao1 estimator, and Recon v2.1 estimates of unobserved clonotypes were used to assess repertoire richness. Generation probabilities for all TCRbeta clonotypes obtained by the gDNA method from a handful of donors were computed using OLGA. The table was pulled from immuneACCESS by TCRdb, which kept in-frame rearrangements only. Such tables lose some clones; where checked, under half of the loss comes from unresolved V genes, and the rest has no known cause. Clone size and V and J calls were adopted from that table, with D and trimming inferred from the DNA. The sample yields some 600,000 clones; about 96% were counted once. Approximately 0.1% of the sample comes from the top ten.

About this clone: The antigen it recognizes is unknown. No much larger clone is present one base from it, and per-base qualities are unavailable. The sample holds other DNA sequences that translate to the same CDR3.

CD8 naive samples were obtained by positive selection for CCR7 among CD45RO-negative cells, yielding a CD45RA+CCR7+ population from which TemRA cells were excluded. The donors were healthy, HIV-negative adults who had no recently reported acute infections or vaccinations. Only Caucasian adults living in Nashville, Tennessee, USA were represented among the donors. After blood collection by leukapheresis, PBMCs were isolated using Ficoll-Histopaque density gradient centrifugation and then cryopreserved in the vapor phase of liquid nitrogen. Analytical flow cytometry was used to check the purity and quantity of each magnetically sorted T cell population. From each sorted fraction, genomic DNA was isolated and quantified by UV absorbance on a Nanodrop 2000c.

This TCR was recovered from a woman aged 25 to 39 in good health. Sequencing used naive CD8+ T cells sorted from blood. Per the publication, the cell subset or site label means: CD45RA+CCR7+. This chain joins TRBV10-3 to TRBJ2-2; no D gene can be assigned with confidence. The nucleotide sequence reads TGTGCCATCAGTGACACGAACACCGGGGAGCTGTTTTTT. Its translation is CAISDTNTGELFF.